This entry is about one T cell receptor (beta chain). The repertoire was sequenced with immunoSEQ multiplex PCR; TCRdb's copy has only in-frame clones and lacks some. The profile covers 100,000 or so clones, with under 96% appearing a single time and approximately 0.2% taken by the ten largest. Trimming took off 6 bases at V and 0 bases at J, with 12 bases between the two ends. The CDR3 is made up of 16 amino acids. CDR1 and CDR2 (germline): MDHEN, SYDVKM. These data come from a study of technical replicates of blood from a few donors. Sequencing was done on a sample of T cells isolated from PBMCs. The source is a human donor in good health. The chain combines TRBV28 with TRBJ2-6, with a weak D call TRBD1 (6 bases). The CDR3 here is CASSPTGNSGANVLTF. Here the CDR3 DNA reads TGTGCCAGCAGCCCAACAGGGAACTCTGGGGCCAACGTCCTGACTTTC.